These 10 T cell receptor beta chains were all obtained from the same sample, sequenced in a study of blood T cell repertoires in COVID-19. TCRdb's table, derived via immunoSEQ multiplex PCR, lists solely in-frame clones and lacks some. The data hold approximately 440,000 clones, with approximately 88% observed a single time. Specimen: peripheral blood. These receptors originate from a woman aged 45-59 years with COVID-19, enrolled during active disease.

The rearrangement uses TRBV21-1 and TRBJ1-3; the table's D call, TRBD1, has no DNA check behind it. TRBV21-1 is labeled a pseudogene. The CDR3 loop spans 20 amino acids. Written as DNA, the CDR3 is TGTGCCAGCAAAGATTCGCGGCGGACAGACTTACTACAATTTGGAAACACCATATATTTT. Translated, it gives CASKDSRRTDLLQFGNTIYF.

The chain is built from TRBV11-2 and TRBJ1-2, with 8 bases matching TRBD1. V shed 5 bases and J 5 bases; nucleotides not matched to a gene: 4. Germline V CDR1 and CDR2: SGHAT, FQNNGV. The CDR3 is 13 amino acids. In nucleotides, the CDR3 is TGTGCCAGCAGCAATCAGGGGGCTTATGGCTACACCTTC. This gives the protein CASSNQGAYGYTF. Filled out from reference TRBV11-2 and TRBJ1-2, the complete variable domain reads EAGVAQSPRYKIIEKRQSVAFWCNPISGHATLYWYQQILGQGPKLLIQFQNNGVVDDSQLPKDRFSAERLKGVDSTLKIQPAKLEDSAVYLCASSNQGAYGYTFGSGTRLTVV.

In this sample, this clone turned up once. This chain joins TRBV25-1 and TRBJ1-6; D remains unclear. The CDR3 runs 12 residues. CDR1 is MGHDK, CDR2 SYGVNS, per germline. The V gene lost 2 bases and the J gene lost 11 bases, with 7 bases spanning the gap. The CDR3 loop reads CASSEQVTPLHF. CDR3 sequence (DNA): TGTGCCAGCAGTGAACAGGTGACACCCCTCCACTTT.

This clone appeared a single time. The chain is built from TRBV21-1 and TRBJ2-7; the table gives TRBD1 as D, unverified against the DNA. TRBV21-1 is described as a pseudogene. The CDR3 is 16 residues long. This chain's CDR3 is CASSMGGTGELYEQYF. For the CDR3, the DNA is TGTGCCAGCAGCATGGGGGGGACAGGGGAGCTCTACGAGCAGTACTTC.

This rearrangement joins TRBV7-6 to TRBJ2-5, with 9 bases aligning to TRBD2. This CDR3 has 14 amino acids. Per the germline V gene, CDR1 is SGHVS and CDR2 is FNYEAQ. V dropped 3 bases and J dropped 5; count of bases not matched to a gene: 4. CDR3 sequence reads: CASSFPSGGETQYF. For the CDR3, the DNA is TGTGCCAGCAGCTTCCCGAGCGGGGGGGAGACCCAGTACTTC.

This rearrangement joins TRBV19 to TRBJ2-1, with 7 bases identical to TRBD1. Germline trimming cut 5 bases from V and 8 bases from J; bases unmatched to any gene: 6. Germline V gives CDR1 LNHDA, CDR2 SQIVND (reference sequence). The length of the CDR3 is 13 residues. The CDR3 loop reads CASSPGGRDEQFF. DNA of the CDR3: TGTGCCAGTAGTCCAGGGGGTAGGGATGAGCAGTTCTTC.

The rearrangement uses TRBV5-1 and TRBJ1-6; TRBD1 matches at 11 bases. CDR1 is SGHRS, CDR2 YFSETQ, per germline. V was clipped by 1 base and J by 0 bases; unmatched bases: 6. This CDR3 is 19 amino acids long. The CDR3 region is CASSLRDRGSRSYNSPLHF. The CDR3 bases are TGCGCCAGCAGCTTGAGGGACAGGGGGTCCCGCTCCTATAATTCACCCCTCCACTTT.

The chain is built from TRBV10-3 and TRBJ2-2, with D perhaps matching TRBD2 (5 bases). CDR1 is ENHRY, CDR2 SYGVKD, per germline. CDR3 length equals 16 residues. The V gene lost 7 bases and the J gene lost 1 base, with 16 bases spanning the gap. In nucleotides, the CDR3 is TGTGCCATCACCCAGGAACGGACTCTGAACACCGGGGAGCTGTTTTTT. This gives the protein CAITQERTLNTGELFF.

The rearrangement links TRBV2 to TRBJ1-1; maybe TRBD1 (5 bases). The germline gives CDR1 SNHLY, CDR2 FYNNEI. The CDR3 totals 16 residues. Trimming pared 3 bases from V and 6 bases from J, leaving 20 bases between. The CDR3 sequence: CASSESAGKVGAEAFF. In nucleotides, the CDR3 is TGTGCCAGCAGTGAGAGTGCAGGGAAGGTTGGAGCTGAAGCTTTCTTT. The full variable domain, in which reference TRBV2 and TRBJ1-1 provide the parts outside the CDR3, is EPEVTQTPSHQVTQMGQEVILRCVPISNHLYFYWYRQILGQKVEFLVSFYNNEISEKSEIFDDQFSVERPDGSNFTLKIRSTKLEDSAMYFCASSESAGKVGAEAFFGQGTRLTVV.

The chain links TRBV11-2 to TRBJ2-1, with 9 positions matching TRBD1. Trimming at V came to 5 bases and at J to 5 bases, leaving 7 bases not matched to a gene. Germline CDR1 and CDR2: SGHAT and FQNNGV. This CDR3 region has 15 residues. The CDR3 loop reads CASSPGQGEDNEQFF. DNA for the CDR3: TGTGCCAGCAGCCCGGGACAGGGAGAGGACAATGAGCAGTTCTTC.